What follows are 5 T cell receptor beta chains derived from one specimen sequenced in a study of T cell responses to AZD1222 COVID-19 vaccine. TCRdb's copy holds only in-frame clones and misses some; the assay was immunoSEQ multiplex PCR. The sample contains roughly 150,000 clones, about 93% of which appear only once. The sequences come from peripheral blood, collected 28 days after the second AZD1222 dose. These receptors were obtained from an adult who received the AZD1222 COVID-19 vaccine.

The chain uses TRBV19 and TRBJ1-2; 9 nucleotides line up with TRBD1. Germline CDR1 reads LNHDA; CDR2 reads SQIVND (reference sequence). The ends lost 8 bases at V and 3 bases at J; junction bases unmatched: 4. The CDR3 length is 13 residues. CDR3 loop: CASGTGRDYGYTF. The CDR3 DNA follows: TGTGCCAGTGGGACAGGGAGGGACTATGGCTACACCTTC.

This chain links TRBV6-5 with TRBJ1-2, with a weak D call TRBD1 (5 bases). The CDR3 covers 12 residues. V gave up 8 bases and J gave up 3 bases, with 10 bases separating them. Germline assignment: CDR1 MNHEY and CDR2 SVGAGI. CDR3 sequence reads: CASREGYYGYTF. The DNA of the CDR3 is TGTGCCAGCCGGGAGGGGTACTATGGCTACACCTTC.

This chain uses TRBV4-1 with TRBJ1-5; unclear D gene. This CDR3 has 16 amino acids. The germline V gene encodes CDR1 MGHRA and CDR2 YSYEKL. Trimming pared 1 base from V and 2 bases from J, leaving 12 bases between. CDR3 region: CASSQVPAEGNQPQHF. CDR3 coding DNA: TGCGCCAGCAGCCAAGTTCCGGCGGAAGGCAATCAGCCCCAGCATTTT.

This chain uses TRBV2 with TRBJ1-5; D gene ambiguous. The CDR3 spans 13 residues. The germline CDR1 and CDR2 sequences are SNHLY and FYNNEI. Trimming removed 3 bases from V and 4 bases from J, with 7 bases in between. The CDR3 DNA sequence: TGTGCCAGCAGTGAGTTGGGTAATCAGCCCCAGCATTTT. Translation: CASSELGNQPQHF. Variable domain in full (rest from reference TRBV2 and TRBJ1-5): EPEVTQTPSHQVTQMGQEVILRCVPISNHLYFYWYRQILGQKVEFLVSFYNNEISEKSEIFDDQFSVERPDGSNFTLKIRSTKLEDSAMYFCASSELGNQPQHFGDGTRLSIL.

The V gene is TRBV19, the J gene TRBJ2-1; unclear D gene. There are 13 residues in the CDR3. V gave up 3 bases and J gave up 6 bases, with 9 bases separating them. Germline assignment: CDR1 LNHDA and CDR2 SQIVND (reference sequence). CDR3 region: CASSIGVGNEQFF. CDR3 DNA sequence: TGTGCCAGTAGTATTGGTGTCGGCAATGAGCAGTTCTTC.